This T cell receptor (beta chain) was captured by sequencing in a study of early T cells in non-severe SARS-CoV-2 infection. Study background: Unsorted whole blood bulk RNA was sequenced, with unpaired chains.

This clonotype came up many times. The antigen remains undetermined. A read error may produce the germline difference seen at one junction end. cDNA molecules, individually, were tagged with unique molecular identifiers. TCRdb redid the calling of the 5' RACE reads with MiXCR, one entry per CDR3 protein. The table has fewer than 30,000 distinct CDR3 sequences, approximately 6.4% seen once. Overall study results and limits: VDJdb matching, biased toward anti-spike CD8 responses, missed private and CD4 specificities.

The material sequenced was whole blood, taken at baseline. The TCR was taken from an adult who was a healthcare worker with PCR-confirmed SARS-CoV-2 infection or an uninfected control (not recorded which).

The DNA of the CDR3 is TGTGCTAGCAGCTTCCTAGCGGGGGGGAAAGAGACCCAGTACTTC. Protein product: CASSFLAGGKETQYF. This chain connects TRBV7-7 to TRBJ2-5; 12 bases are shared with TRBD2. Germline-derived CDR1 and CDR2 are SSHAT and FNYEAQ (reference sequence). This CDR3 is built from 15 residues.